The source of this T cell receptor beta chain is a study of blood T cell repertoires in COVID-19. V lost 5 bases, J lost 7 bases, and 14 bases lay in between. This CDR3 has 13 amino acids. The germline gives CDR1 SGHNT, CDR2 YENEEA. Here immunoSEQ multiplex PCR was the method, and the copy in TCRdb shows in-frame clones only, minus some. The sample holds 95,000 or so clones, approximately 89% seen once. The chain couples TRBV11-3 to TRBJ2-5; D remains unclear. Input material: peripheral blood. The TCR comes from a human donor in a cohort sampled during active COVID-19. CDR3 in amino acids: CASSPSGLGTQYF. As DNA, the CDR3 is TGTGCCAGCAGCCCGTCCGGCCTAGGGACCCAGTACTTC.